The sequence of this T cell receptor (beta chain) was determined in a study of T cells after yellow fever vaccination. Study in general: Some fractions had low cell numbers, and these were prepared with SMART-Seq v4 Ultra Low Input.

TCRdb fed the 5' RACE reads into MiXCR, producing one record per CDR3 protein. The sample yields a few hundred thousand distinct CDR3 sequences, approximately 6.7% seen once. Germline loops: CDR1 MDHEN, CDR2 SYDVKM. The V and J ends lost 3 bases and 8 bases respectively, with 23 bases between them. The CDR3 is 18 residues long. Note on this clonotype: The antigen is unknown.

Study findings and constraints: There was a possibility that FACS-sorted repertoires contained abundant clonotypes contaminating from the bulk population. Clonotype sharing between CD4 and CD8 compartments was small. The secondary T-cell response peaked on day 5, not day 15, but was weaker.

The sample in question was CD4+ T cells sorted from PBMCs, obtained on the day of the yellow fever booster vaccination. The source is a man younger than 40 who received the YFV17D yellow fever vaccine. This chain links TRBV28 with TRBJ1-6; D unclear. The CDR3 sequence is CASSFGSVRGNWHSPLHF. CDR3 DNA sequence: TGTGCCAGCAGTTTTGGCTCGGTCCGAGGGAATTGGCATTCACCCCTCCACTTT.